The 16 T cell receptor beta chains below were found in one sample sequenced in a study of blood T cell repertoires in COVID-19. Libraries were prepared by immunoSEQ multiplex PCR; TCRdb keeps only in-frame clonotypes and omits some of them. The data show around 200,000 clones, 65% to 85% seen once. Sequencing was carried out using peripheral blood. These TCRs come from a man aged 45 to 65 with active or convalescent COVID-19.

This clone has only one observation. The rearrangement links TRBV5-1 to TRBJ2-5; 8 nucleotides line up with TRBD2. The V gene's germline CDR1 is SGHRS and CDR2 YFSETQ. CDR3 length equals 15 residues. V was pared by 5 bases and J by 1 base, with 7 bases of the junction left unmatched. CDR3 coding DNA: TGCGCCAGCAGGGTGGCGGGGGGTTCCCAAGAGACCCAGTACTTC. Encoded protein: CASRVAGGSQETQYF.

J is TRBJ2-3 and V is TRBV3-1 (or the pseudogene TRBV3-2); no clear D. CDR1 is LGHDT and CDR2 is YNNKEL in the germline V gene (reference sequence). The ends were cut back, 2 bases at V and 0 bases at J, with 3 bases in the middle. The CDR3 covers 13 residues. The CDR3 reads CASSQSSTDTQYF. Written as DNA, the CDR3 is TGTGCCAGCAGCCAATCTAGCACAGATACGCAGTATTTT.

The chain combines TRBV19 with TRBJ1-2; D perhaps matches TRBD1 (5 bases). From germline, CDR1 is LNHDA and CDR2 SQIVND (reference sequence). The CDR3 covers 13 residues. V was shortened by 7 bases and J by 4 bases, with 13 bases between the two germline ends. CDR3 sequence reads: CASTPDRLYGYTF. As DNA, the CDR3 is TGTGCCAGTACCCCCGACAGACTCTATGGCTACACCTTC.

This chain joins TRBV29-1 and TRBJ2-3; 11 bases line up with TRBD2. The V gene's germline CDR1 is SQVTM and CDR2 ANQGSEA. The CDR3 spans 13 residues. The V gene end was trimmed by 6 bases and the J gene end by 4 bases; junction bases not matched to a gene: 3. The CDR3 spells CSVGTSGSDTQYF. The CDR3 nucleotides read TGCAGCGTGGGGACTAGCGGATCAGATACGCAGTATTTT.

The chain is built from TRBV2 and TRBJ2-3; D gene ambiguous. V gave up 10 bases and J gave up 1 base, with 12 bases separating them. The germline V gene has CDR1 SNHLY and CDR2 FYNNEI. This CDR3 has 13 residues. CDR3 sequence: CATALFGTDTQYF. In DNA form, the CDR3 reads TGTGCCACTGCCCTATTCGGCACAGATACGCAGTATTTT.

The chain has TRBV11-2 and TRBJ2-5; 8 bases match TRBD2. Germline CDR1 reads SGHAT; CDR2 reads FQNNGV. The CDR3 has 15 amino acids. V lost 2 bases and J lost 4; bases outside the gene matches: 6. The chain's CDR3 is CASSLKGLDAETQYF. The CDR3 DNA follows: TGTGCCAGCAGCTTAAAGGGACTAGATGCAGAGACCCAGTACTTC. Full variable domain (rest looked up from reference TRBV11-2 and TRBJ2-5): EAGVAQSPRYKIIEKRQSVAFWCNPISGHATLYWYQQILGQGPKLLIQFQNNGVVDDSQLPKDRFSAERLKGVDSTLKIQPAKLEDSAVYLCASSLKGLDAETQYFGPGTRLLVL.

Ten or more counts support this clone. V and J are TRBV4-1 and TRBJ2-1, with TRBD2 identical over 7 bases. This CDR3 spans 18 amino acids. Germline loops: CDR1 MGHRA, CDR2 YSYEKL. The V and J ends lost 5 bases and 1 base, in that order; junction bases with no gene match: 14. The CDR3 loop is CASSARPFRGVSYNEQFF. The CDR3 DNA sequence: TGCGCCAGCAGCGCACGCCCCTTCCGGGGGGTGTCCTACAATGAGCAGTTCTTC.

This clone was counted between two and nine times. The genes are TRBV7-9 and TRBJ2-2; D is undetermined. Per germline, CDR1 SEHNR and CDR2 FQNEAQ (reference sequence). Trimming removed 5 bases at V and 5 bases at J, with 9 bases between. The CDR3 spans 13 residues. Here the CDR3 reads CASSISRTGELFF. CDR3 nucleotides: TGTGCCAGCAGCATCTCCAGGACCGGGGAGCTGTTTTTT.

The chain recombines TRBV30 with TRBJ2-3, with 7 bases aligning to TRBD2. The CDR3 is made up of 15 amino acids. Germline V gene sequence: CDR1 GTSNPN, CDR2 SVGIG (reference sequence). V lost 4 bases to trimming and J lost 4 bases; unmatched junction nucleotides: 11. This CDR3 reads CAWIEGPGRADTQYF. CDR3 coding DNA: TGTGCCTGGATTGAGGGTCCGGGGAGGGCAGATACGCAGTATTTT.

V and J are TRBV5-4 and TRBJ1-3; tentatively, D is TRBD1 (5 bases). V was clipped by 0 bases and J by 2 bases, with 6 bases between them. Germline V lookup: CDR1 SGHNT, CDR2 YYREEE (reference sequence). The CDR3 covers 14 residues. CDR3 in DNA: TGTGCCAGCAGCTTGGTAGGGGCTGGAAACACCATATATTTT. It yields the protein CASSLVGAGNTIYF.

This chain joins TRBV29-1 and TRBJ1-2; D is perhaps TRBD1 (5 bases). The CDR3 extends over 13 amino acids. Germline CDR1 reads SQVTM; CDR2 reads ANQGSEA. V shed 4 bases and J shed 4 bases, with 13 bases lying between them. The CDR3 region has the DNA TGCAGCGTTGCCCGACAGCCTACCTATGGCTACACCTTC. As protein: CSVARQPTYGYTF.

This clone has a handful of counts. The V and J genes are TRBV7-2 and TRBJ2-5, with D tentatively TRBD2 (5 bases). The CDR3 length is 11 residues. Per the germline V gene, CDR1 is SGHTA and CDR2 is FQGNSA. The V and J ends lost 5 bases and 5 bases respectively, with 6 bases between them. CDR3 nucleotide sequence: TGTGCCAGCAGCCGAGGGGAGACCCAGTACTTC. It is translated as CASSRGETQYF.

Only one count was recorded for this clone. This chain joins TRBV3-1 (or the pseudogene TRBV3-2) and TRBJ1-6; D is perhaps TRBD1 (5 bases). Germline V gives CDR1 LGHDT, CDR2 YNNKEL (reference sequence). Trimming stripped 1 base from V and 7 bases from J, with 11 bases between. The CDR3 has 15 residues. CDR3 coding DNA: TGTGCCAGCAGCCAAGGGGCAGGGCCAAATTCACCCCTCCACTTT. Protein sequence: CASSQGAGPNSPLHF.

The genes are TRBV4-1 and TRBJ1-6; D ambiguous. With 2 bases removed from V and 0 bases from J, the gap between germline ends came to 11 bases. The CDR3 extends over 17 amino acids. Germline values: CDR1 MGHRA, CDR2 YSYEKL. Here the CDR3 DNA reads TGCGCCAGCAGCCAAAGGGAGGAGAGCTCCTATAATTCACCCCTCCACTTT. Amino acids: CASSQREESSYNSPLHF.

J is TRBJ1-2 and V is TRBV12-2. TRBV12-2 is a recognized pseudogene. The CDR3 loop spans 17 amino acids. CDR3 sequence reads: CASRFAQRGEKCYGYTF. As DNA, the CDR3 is TGTGCAAGTCGCTTCGCCCAGCGGGGGGAGAAATGCTATGGCTACACCTTC.

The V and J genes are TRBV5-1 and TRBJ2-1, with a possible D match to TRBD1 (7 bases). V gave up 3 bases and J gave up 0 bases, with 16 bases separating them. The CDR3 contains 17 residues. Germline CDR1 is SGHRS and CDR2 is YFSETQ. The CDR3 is CASSSPRQGLSYNEQFF. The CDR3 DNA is TGCGCCAGCAGCTCACCCCGACAGGGACTCTCCTACAATGAGCAGTTCTTC.